This is a list of T cell receptor beta chains from one sample in a study of beta chain features in type 1 diabetes. The data were produced by immunoSEQ multiplex PCR, yet TCRdb's version contains in-frame clones alone and is incomplete. The table includes about 370,000 clones, roughly a tenth detected once. Sequencing was performed on central memory CD4+ T cells from blood. Receptors were obtained from a man aged 25-45 years with type 1 diabetes. CDR3s include the opening cysteine and the closing phenylalanine or tryptophan. Each record gives: D gene, J gene, clone size, V gene, CDR3 protein, CDR3 DNA. A D gene is named only where the DNA matches it firmly. A row's size may be missing; if present it is once, few, many or a size class.

d_call: NA
j_call: TRBJ1-2
clone_size: few
v_call: TRBV30
cdr3_aa: CAWRQDANYGYTF
cdr3_nt: TGTGCCTGGAGACAGGATGCTAACTATGGCTACACCTTC

d_call: TRBD1
j_call: TRBJ2-7
clone_size: few
v_call: TRBV29-1
cdr3_aa: CSAVTGLLGSEQYF
cdr3_nt: TGCAGCGCGGTGACAGGGCTATTGGGTAGCGAGCAGTACTTC

d_call: NA
j_call: TRBJ1-5
clone_size: few
v_call: TRBV5-5
cdr3_aa: CASSPFGGLGNQPQHF
cdr3_nt: TGTGCCAGCAGCCCCTTCGGGGGCTTAGGCAATCAGCCCCAGCATTTT

d_call: NA
j_call: TRBJ2-1
clone_size: many
v_call: TRBV28
cdr3_aa: CASSLRGSGYNEQFF
cdr3_nt: TGTGCCAGCAGTCTCCGGGGGAGCGGATACAATGAGCAGTTCTTC

d_call: TRBD1
j_call: TRBJ2-7
clone_size: NA
v_call: TRBV28
cdr3_aa: CASRYFGTGDYEQYF
cdr3_nt: TGTGCCAGCAGGTATTTCGGGACAGGGGACTACGAGCAGTACTTC

d_call: NA
j_call: TRBJ2-7
clone_size: NA
v_call: TRBV27
cdr3_aa: CASSLQSSSSYEQYF
cdr3_nt: TGTGCCAGCAGTTTACAGAGCAGTAGCTCCTACGAGCAGTACTTC

d_call: NA
j_call: TRBJ2-7
clone_size: NA
v_call: TRBV25-1
cdr3_aa: CASSLARGGSSYEQYF
cdr3_nt: TGTGCCAGCAGTCTGGCTCGAGGGGGTAGCTCCTACGAGCAGTACTTC

d_call: NA
j_call: TRBJ1-4
clone_size: few
v_call: TRBV7-3
cdr3_aa: CASSPGSNEKLFF
cdr3_nt: TGTGCCAGCAGCCCAGGATCTAATGAAAAACTGTTTTTT

d_call: NA
j_call: TRBJ2-3
clone_size: few
v_call: TRBV4-2
cdr3_aa: CASSQRISGAASTDTQYF
cdr3_nt: TGTGCCAGCAGCCAACGCATCAGTGGGGCGGCGAGCACAGATACGCAGTATTTT

d_call: TRBD2
j_call: TRBJ2-2
clone_size: few
v_call: TRBV18
cdr3_aa: CASSPLIAGELNTGELFF
cdr3_nt: TGTGCCAGCTCACCACTGATAGCGGGAGAGTTGAACACCGGGGAGCTGTTTTTT

d_call: NA
j_call: TRBJ1-1
clone_size: many
v_call: TRBV28
cdr3_aa: CASSFSYWAFF
cdr3_nt: TGTGCCAGCAGTTTTTCCTACTGGGCTTTCTTT

d_call: TRBD1
j_call: TRBJ1-1
clone_size: many
v_call: TRBV28
cdr3_aa: CASRTGGTGTEAFF
cdr3_nt: TGTGCCAGCAGGACAGGGGGCACCGGGACTGAAGCTTTCTTT